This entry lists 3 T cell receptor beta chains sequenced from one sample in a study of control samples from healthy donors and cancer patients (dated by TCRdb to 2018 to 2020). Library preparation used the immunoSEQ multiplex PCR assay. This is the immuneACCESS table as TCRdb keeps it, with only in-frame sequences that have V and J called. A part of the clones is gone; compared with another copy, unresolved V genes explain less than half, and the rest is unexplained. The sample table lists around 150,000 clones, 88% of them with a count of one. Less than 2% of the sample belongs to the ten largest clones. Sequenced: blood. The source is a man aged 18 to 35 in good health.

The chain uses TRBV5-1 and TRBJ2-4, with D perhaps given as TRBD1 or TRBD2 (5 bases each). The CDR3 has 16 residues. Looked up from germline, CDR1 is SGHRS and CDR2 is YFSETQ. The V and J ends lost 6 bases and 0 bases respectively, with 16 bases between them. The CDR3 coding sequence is TGCGCCAGCACCGACGGGGACCTCGTAGCCAAAAACATTCAGTACTTC. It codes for CASTDGDLVAKNIQYF.

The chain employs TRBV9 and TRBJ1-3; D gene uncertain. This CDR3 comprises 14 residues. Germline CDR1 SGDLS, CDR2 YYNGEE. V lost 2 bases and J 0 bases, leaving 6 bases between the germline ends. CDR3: CASSVGSSGNTIYF. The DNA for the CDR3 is TGTGCCAGCAGCGTCGGGAGCTCTGGAAACACCATATATTTT. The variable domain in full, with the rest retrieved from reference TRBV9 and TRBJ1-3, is DSGVTQTPKHLITATGQRVTLRCSPRSGDLSVYWYQQSLDQGLQFLIQYYNGEERAKGNILERFSAQQFPDLHSELNLSSLELGDSALYFCASSVGSSGNTIYFGEGSWLTVV.

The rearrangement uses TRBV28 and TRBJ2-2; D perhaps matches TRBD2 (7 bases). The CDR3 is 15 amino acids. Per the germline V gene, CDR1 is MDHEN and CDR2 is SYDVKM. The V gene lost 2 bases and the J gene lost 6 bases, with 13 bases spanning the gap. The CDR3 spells CASSLRGARSGELFF. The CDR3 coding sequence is TGTGCCAGCAGTTTACGGGGGGCCAGATCCGGGGAGCTGTTTTTT.